One sample yielded the 2 T cell receptor beta chains listed below, sequenced in a study of blood T cell repertoires in COVID-19. The data were produced by immunoSEQ multiplex PCR, yet TCRdb's version contains in-frame clones alone and is incomplete. The table has about 240,000 clones, around 89% seen once. Sequencing was done on a sample of PBMCs or T cells enriched from blood (not recorded which). These receptors all come from a middle-aged man who had recovered from COVID-19.

The chain carries TRBV6-1 and TRBJ2-7, with unresolved D. The CDR3 loop spans 12 amino acids. Trimming shortened V by 2 bases and J by 5 bases, and 7 bases separated the two germline ends. Germline V gene data show CDR1 as MNHNS and CDR2 as SASEGT. CDR3 sequence reads: CASSETRDEQYF. The DNA for the CDR3 is TGTGCCAGCAGTGAAACCCGGGACGAGCAGTACTTC.

This clone was seen just once. V is TRBV5-1 and J is TRBJ2-7; 10 bases map to TRBD2. The CDR3 runs to 15 residues. CDR1 is SGHRS and CDR2 is YFSETQ in the germline V gene. V lost 2 bases, J lost 6 bases, and 8 bases stayed unmatched. CDR3 coding DNA: TGCGCCAGCAGCTTCCTAGCGGGAGATCTTAGCGAGCAGTACTTC. Translation: CASSFLAGDLSEQYF.